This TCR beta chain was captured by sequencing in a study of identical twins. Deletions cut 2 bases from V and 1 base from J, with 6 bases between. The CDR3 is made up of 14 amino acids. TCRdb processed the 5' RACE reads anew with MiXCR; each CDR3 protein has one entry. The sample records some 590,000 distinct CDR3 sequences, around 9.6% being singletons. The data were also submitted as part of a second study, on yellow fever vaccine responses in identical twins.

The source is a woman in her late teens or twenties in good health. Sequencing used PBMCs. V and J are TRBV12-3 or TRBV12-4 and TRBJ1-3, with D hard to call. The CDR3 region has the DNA TGTGCCAGCAGTTTAACCCCGTCTGGAAACACCATATATTTT. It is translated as CASSLTPSGNTIYF.